This T cell receptor beta chain came from a study of blood T cell repertoires in COVID-19. Per the original data handling: Amplifying reference gene primers gave estimates of nucleated cell counts. The method was immunoSEQ multiplex PCR; TCRdb's version includes in-frame clones alone and lacks a portion of them. V and J calls and clone size are those listed in that table; D and trimming were worked out from the DNA. The sample contains more than 80,000 clones, 70% to 85% of which appear only once. CDR1 and CDR2 from the germline V gene are SGHTA and FQGNSA. Trimming took 1 base from V and 10 from J, leaving 11 bases between them. The CDR3 contains 13 residues.

The rearrangement links TRBV7-2 to TRBJ2-1; a possible D gene is TRBD1 (5 bases). This clonotype was obtained from a woman aged 55-75 years in a cohort sampled during active or convalescent COVID-19. Sample: peripheral blood. CDR3 in amino acids: CASSLGGGREQFF. DNA for the CDR3: TGTGCCAGCAGCTTAGGGGGCGGCAGGGAGCAGTTCTTC.